Below are 32 T cell receptor beta chains sequenced from a single sample in a study of blood T cell repertoires in COVID-19 (dated by TCRdb to about 2020). Library method: the immunoSEQ multiplex PCR assay. This immuneACCESS table, as held by TCRdb, lists in-frame sequences with V and J called but not all clones. Of the missing ones, under half trace to an unresolved V gene in checked studies; the others have no known cause. The sample table lists fewer than 110,000 clones, about 91% of them with a count of one. Around 3.2% of the sample belongs to the ten largest clones. What was sequenced was peripheral blood. The receptors were sampled from a human donor in a cohort sampled during active COVID-19.

The chain links TRBV6-2 or TRBV6-3 to TRBJ1-5; D unclear. The CDR3 covers 17 residues. Between the trimmed V and J ends, which lost 6 bases and 0 bases, there was a span of 18 bases. The V gene's germline CDR1 is MNHEY and CDR2 SVGEGT. CDR3 loop: CASSPLGSPYSNQPQHF. The CDR3, as DNA: TGTGCCAGCAGCCCTTTGGGGAGTCCTTATAGCAATCAGCCCCAGCATTTT.

The sample holds one count of this clone. This chain joins TRBV7-8 and TRBJ2-5; 10 bases line up with TRBD2. CDR3 length: 15 residues. Losses at the gene ends were 4 bases for V and 4 bases for J; bases not matched to a gene: 6. From germline, CDR1 is SGHVS and CDR2 FQNEAQ. The CDR3 DNA reads TGTGCCAGCAGCTCTCAAGCGGGGGGGCCAGAGACCCAGTACTTC. It specifies CASSSQAGGPETQYF. The full variable domain, in which reference TRBV7-8 and TRBJ2-5 provide the parts outside the CDR3, is GAGVSQSPRYKVAKRGQDVALRCDPISGHVSLFWYQQALGQGPEFLTYFQNEAQLDKSGLPSDRFFAERPEGSVSTLKIQRTQQEDSAVYLCASSSQAGGPETQYFGPGTRLLVL.

The chain carries TRBV28 and TRBJ1-4, with 11 bases lining up with TRBD1. CDR1 MDHEN and CDR2 SYDVKM come from the germline V gene. This CDR3 comprises 16 residues. The trim removed 3 bases at V and 6 bases at J, leaving 6 bases unmatched. CDR3 bases: TGTGCCAGCAGTTTTCACCGGGACAGGGGGGATGAAAAACTGTTTTTT. Translating it yields CASSFHRDRGDEKLFF. Complete variable domain (other parts from reference TRBV28 and TRBJ1-4): DVKVTQSSRYLVKRTGEKVFLECVQDMDHENMFWYRQDPGLGLRLIYFSYDVKMKEKGDIPEGYSVSREKKERFSLILESASTNQTSMYLCASSFHRDRGDEKLFFGSGTQLSVL.

The genes are TRBV28 and TRBJ2-3; 8 positions agree with TRBD2. In germline, CDR1 is MDHEN, CDR2 SYDVKM. V shed 4 bases and J 2 bases; nucleotides not matched to a gene: 8. This CDR3 has 16 amino acids. CDR3 in DNA: TGTGCCAGCAGTTGGGGGCTAGCGGGTTTCACAGATACGCAGTATTTT. This encodes CASSWGLAGFTDTQYF.

This clone was counted only a few times. The V and J genes are TRBV7-6 and TRBJ1-5; a weak D match, TRBD1 (6 bases). V was trimmed by 3 bases and J by 0 bases, leaving 18 bases between them. The CDR3 contains 18 residues. Germline lookup yields CDR1 SGHVS and CDR2 FNYEAQ. The CDR3 region is CASSLGHPGFYSNQPQHF. The CDR3 coding sequence is TGTGCCAGCAGCTTGGGACACCCTGGTTTCTATAGCAATCAGCCCCAGCATTTT.

The rearrangement uses TRBV19 and TRBJ1-4; D is perhaps TRBD1 (6 bases). Germline-derived CDR1 and CDR2 are LNHDA and SQIVND (reference sequence). Deletions cut 7 bases from V and 11 bases from J, with 23 bases between. The CDR3 length is 15 residues. Here the CDR3 reads CASTASSGAGDKLFF. The CDR3 coding sequence is TGTGCCAGTACCGCTTCGAGTGGGGCAGGGGACAAACTGTTTTTT.

The V call is TRBV24-1, the J call TRBJ2-2; TRBD2 aligns across 14 bases. CDR1 and CDR2 from the germline V gene are KGHDR and SFDVKD. V lost 1 base, J lost 4 bases, and 1 base stayed unmatched. The CDR3 runs to 17 residues. CDR3 protein: CATSDFGTSGGTGELFF. CDR3 bases: TGTGCCACCAGTGATTTCGGGACTAGCGGGGGCACCGGGGAGCTGTTTTTT.

The V and J genes are TRBV18 and TRBJ2-3, with 7 bases matching TRBD2. Per the germline V gene, CDR1 is KGHSH and CDR2 is LQKENI. The junction had 10 bases not matched to a gene; V was cut back by 3 bases and J by 1 base. The CDR3 consists of 17 residues. As DNA, the CDR3 is TGTGCCAGCTCACCCCTCACTAGCGCACGGGGCACAGATACGCAGTATTTT. It encodes CASSPLTSARGTDTQYF.

The chain carries TRBV6-5 and TRBJ2-7; the match to TRBD1 covers 12 bases. CDR3 size: 15 residues. From germline, CDR1 is MNHEY and CDR2 SVGAGI. The ends lost 6 bases at V and 5 bases at J; junction bases unmatched: 8. For the CDR3, the DNA is TGTGCCAGCAGCGAGGGACAGGGGGCGGTCCACGAGCAGTACTTC. This sequence encodes CASSEGQGAVHEQYF.

The rearrangement links TRBV19 to TRBJ1-1, with a weak D call TRBD1 (5 bases). The CDR3 loop spans 13 amino acids. Trimming took 2 bases from V and 5 from J, leaving 9 bases between them. Germline CDR1 LNHDA, CDR2 SQIVND (reference sequence). This CDR3 is CASSISGWTEAFF. The CDR3 DNA reads as TGTGCCAGTAGTATATCAGGGTGGACTGAAGCTTTCTTT.

The V call is TRBV5-1, the J call TRBJ2-5; the D gene is possibly TRBD2 (6 bases). The CDR3 spans 13 residues. V lost 3 bases and J 4 bases, leaving 10 bases between the germline ends. Germline CDR1 and CDR2: SGHRS and YFSETQ. CDR3 bases: TGCGCCAGCAGCTGGCCGGGGGTAGAGACCCAGTACTTC. Translating it yields CASSWPGVETQYF. Full variable domain (rest looked up from reference TRBV5-1 and TRBJ2-5): KAGVTQTPRYLIKTRGQQVTLSCSPISGHRSVSWYQQTPGQGLQFLFEYFSETQRNKGNFPGRFSGRQFSNSRSEMNVSTLELGDSALYLCASSWPGVETQYFGPGTRLLVL.

This chain links TRBV2 with TRBJ1-6; D is perhaps TRBD1 (5 bases). V lost 2 bases, J lost 9 bases, and 14 bases lay in between. Germline V gives CDR1 SNHLY, CDR2 FYNNEI. CDR3 length: 15 residues. The CDR3 loop is CASSEPRGELSPLHF. The CDR3 region has the DNA TGTGCCAGCAGTGAACCCCGGGGGGAACTTTCACCCCTCCACTTT.

This clone occurred once. The CDR3: CASSYWDGGDTEAFF. CDR3 DNA: TGTGCCAGCAGTTACTGGGACGGAGGGGACACTGAAGCTTTCTTT. The chain uses TRBV6-5 and TRBJ1-1; possible D gene TRBD1, 5 bases. The CDR3 runs to 15 residues. Germline V lookup: CDR1 MNHEY, CDR2 SVGAGI. V was cut by 1 base and J by 3 bases, with 12 bases left in between.

About this clone itself: Other DNA sequences of this sample code for an identical CDR3. J is TRBJ2-2 and V is TRBV4-1, with 7 bases that match TRBD1. Germline values: CDR1 MGHRA, CDR2 YSYEKL. Germline trimming cut 4 bases from V and 2 bases from J; bases unmatched to any gene: 4. The CDR3 consists of 15 residues. The CDR3 reads CASSRRDSNTGELFF. The DNA for the CDR3 is TGCGCCAGCAGCCGTCGGGACAGCAACACCGGGGAGCTGTTTTTT.

This clone has only a few counts. The V gene is TRBV28, the J gene TRBJ2-1; D is undetermined. The CDR3 length is 12 residues. Germline V gene data show CDR1 as MDHEN and CDR2 as SYDVKM. Trimming pared 2 bases from V and 9 bases from J, leaving 8 bases between. The CDR3 region has the DNA TGTGCCAGCAGTTTAGTAGTTCTTGAGCAGTTCTTC. Translated, it gives CASSLVVLEQFF.

The J gene is TRBJ1-2, the V gene TRBV13; D may be TRBD1 (6 bases). Trimming stripped 7 bases from V and 4 bases from J, with 19 bases between. Germline CDR1 is PRHDT and CDR2 is FYEKMQ (reference sequence). This CDR3 contains 15 residues. CDR3 residues: CASIIGGGGPYGYTF. CDR3 DNA: TGTGCCAGCATCATTGGAGGGGGGGGGCCCTATGGCTACACCTTC.

The rearrangement joins TRBV7-2 to TRBJ2-2, with D perhaps TRBD2 (5 bases). The V gene's germline CDR1 is SGHTA and CDR2 FQGNSA. The CDR3 extends over 15 amino acids. Trimming shortened V by 1 base and J by 4 bases, and 10 bases separated the two germline ends. CDR3 nucleotide sequence: TGTGCCAGCAGCTTAGAAGCACGGGGCACCGGGGAGCTGTTTTTT. Translating it yields CASSLEARGTGELFF.

The chain uses TRBV12-3 or TRBV12-4 and TRBJ1-2; D gene unclear. The germline V and J ends were trimmed by 5 bases and 0 bases, with 7 bases remaining between them. The CDR3 consists of 13 residues. This chain's CDR3 is CASSPGPNYGYTF. The CDR3 DNA reads as TGTGCCAGCAGTCCCGGTCCTAACTATGGCTACACCTTC.

This chain uses TRBV27 with TRBJ1-1; a possible D gene is TRBD1 (6 bases). Per germline, CDR1 MNHEY and CDR2 SMNVEV (reference sequence). V was pared by 5 bases and J by 6 bases, with 16 bases between. CDR3 size: 14 residues. CDR3 bases: TGTGCCAGCAGTCCCGAAGGGGGGGGTCCTGAAGCTTTCTTT. Protein sequence: CASSPEGGGPEAFF.

This clone was detected once. This rearrangement joins TRBV4-2 to TRBJ2-2; 8 positions agree with TRBD2. The J segment lost 5 bases and the V segment lost 4 bases, leaving 9 bases of the junction unmatched. CDR1 is LGHNA and CDR2 is YNFKEQ in the germline V gene. The CDR3 is made up of 16 amino acids. CDR3 region: CASSRQAGEETGELFF. The CDR3, as DNA: TGTGCCAGCAGCCGACAAGCGGGAGAGGAGACCGGGGAGCTGTTTTTT.

This clone was seen once. One junction end disagrees with the germline gene, perhaps due to a read error. V gene TRBV7-7 combines with J gene TRBJ2-2, with 11 bases lining up with TRBD2. Germline V CDR1 and CDR2: SSHAT, FNYEAQ (reference sequence). The CDR3 extends over 16 amino acids. CDR3 sequence reads: CASSWGTSGSTGELFF. DNA of the CDR3: TGTGCTAGCAGCTGGGGAACTAGCGGGAGCACCGGGGAGCTGTTTTTT.

The chain is built from TRBV29-1 and TRBJ2-3; D is ambiguous. Germline V gene lookup returns CDR1 SQVTM and CDR2 ANQGSEA. Between the trimmed V and J ends, which lost 4 bases and 3 bases, there was a span of 8 bases. This CDR3 has 12 amino acids. CDR3 protein: CSVVPRTDTQYF. CDR3 bases: TGCAGCGTTGTCCCCAGGACAGATACGCAGTATTTT.

The chain employs TRBV6-1 and TRBJ2-1; TRBD2 agrees at 8 bases. The V gene's germline CDR1 is MNHNS and CDR2 SASEGT. V lost 1 base, J lost 2 bases, and 7 bases stayed unmatched. This CDR3 is built from 17 residues. The CDR3 DNA reads as TGTGCCAGCAGTGAAGTCTCCGGCGGGAGGCCCTACAATGAGCAGTTCTTC. Translation gives CASSEVSGGRPYNEQFF.

This CDR3 is CASSKAGANHNEQFF. Here the CDR3 DNA reads TGTGCCAGCAGCAAAGCGGGGGCCAACCACAATGAGCAGTTCTTC. The rearrangement links TRBV7-3 to TRBJ2-1, with 8 nucleotides matching TRBD2. Trimming cost V 5 bases and J 5 bases; bases outside gene matches: 8. Germline lookup yields CDR1 SGHTA and CDR2 FQGTGA. The CDR3 has 15 amino acids.

The rearrangement joins TRBV7-2 to TRBJ1-1; D is perhaps TRBD1 (5 bases). Germline assignment: CDR1 SGHTA and CDR2 FQGNSA. This CDR3 region has 13 residues. With 4 bases removed from V and 3 bases from J, the gap between germline ends came to 9 bases. CDR3 coding DNA: TGTGCCAGCAGCTCCGACAGATACACTGAAGCTTTCTTT. Translating it yields CASSSDRYTEAFF.

This chain connects TRBV29-1 to TRBJ2-5, with 7 bases matching TRBD2. Looked up from germline, CDR1 is SQVTM and CDR2 is ANQGSEA. This CDR3 comprises 12 residues. Trimming removed 4 bases from V and 5 bases from J; junction bases left unmatched: 4. Here the CDR3 DNA reads TGCAGCGTTGTATCCGGGGGGGAGACCCAGTACTTC. Amino acids: CSVVSGGETQYF.

The chain is built from TRBV18 and TRBJ2-7, with 10 bases identical to TRBD2. Germline V CDR1 and CDR2: KGHSH, LQKENI. The CDR3 extends over 16 amino acids. V gave up 1 base and J gave up 2 bases; unmatched junction bases: 5. In nucleotides, the CDR3 is TGTGCCAGCTCACCACTCGGCAGCGGGGGGGCCTACGAGCAGTACTTC. Encoded protein: CASSPLGSGGAYEQYF. The whole variable domain, filled in from reference TRBV18 and TRBJ2-7, reads NAGVMQNPRHLVRRRGQEARLRCSPMKGHSHVYWYRQLPEEGLKFMVYLQKENIIDESGMPKERFSAEFPKEGPSILRIQQVVRGDSAAYFCASSPLGSGGAYEQYFGPGTRLTVT.

This clone showed up just once. The chain is built from TRBV6-5 and TRBJ2-3, with a possible D match to TRBD2 (7 bases). Germline CDR1 and CDR2: MNHEY and SVGAGI. The length of the CDR3 is 12 residues. V lost 8 bases, J lost 5 bases, and 11 bases lay in between. The CDR3 nucleotides are TGTGCCAGCGGGGGGGCGGGAGATACGCAGTATTTT. This translates into CASGGAGDTQYF.

This chain links TRBV5-5 with TRBJ1-1, with D possibly matching TRBD1 (6 bases). The CDR3 length is 11 residues. Germline CDR1 reads SGHKS; CDR2 reads YYEKEE (reference sequence). V was shortened by 4 bases and J by 8 bases, with 9 bases between the two germline ends. DNA for the CDR3: TGTGCCAGCAGCCACGGGACAGAAGCTTTCTTT. Its protein product is CASSHGTEAFF.

V gene TRBV4-1 combines with J gene TRBJ2-5, with a possible D match to TRBD1 (6 bases). Germline V gene data show CDR1 as MGHRA and CDR2 as YSYEKL. V lost 3 bases and J lost 5, with 10 bases in between. The CDR3 has 13 residues. The CDR3 sequence: CASSQARGETQYF. CDR3 bases: TGCGCCAGCAGCCAGGCTAGGGGGGAGACCCAGTACTTC.

The chain joins TRBV7-9 to TRBJ1-2; no clear D gene. Trimming shortened V by 3 bases and J by 8 bases, and 19 bases separated the two germline ends. The CDR3 runs 15 residues. Germline-derived CDR1 and CDR2 are SEHNR and FQNEAQ (reference sequence). The CDR3 sequence: CASSFRSPEISGYTF. In DNA form, the CDR3 reads TGTGCCAGCAGCTTCCGTAGCCCGGAGATTAGCGGCTACACCTTC.

The rearrangement uses TRBV3-1 (or the pseudogene TRBV3-2) and TRBJ2-7, with 7 bases identical to TRBD2. The germline V gene encodes CDR1 LGHDT and CDR2 YNNKEL (reference sequence). The ends lost 6 bases at V and 2 bases at J; junction bases unmatched: 4. This CDR3 is built from 13 residues. The CDR3 region is CASSPGGTYEQYF. The CDR3 region has the DNA TGTGCCAGCAGTCCGGGAGGAACCTACGAGCAGTACTTC.